Listed below are T cell receptor beta chains from one sample, sequenced in a study of T cells in Graves' hyperthyroidism and ophthalmopathy. Using its own MiXCR run on the multiplex PCR reads, TCRdb lists one record per CDR3 protein. The table has 300,000 to 450,000 distinct CDR3 sequences, approximately 15% seen once. Sequencing was performed on blood. All receptors come from a woman between 55 and 75 years old with Graves' hyperthyroidism. Each CDR3 is given with its conserved first and last residue. D genes are given only for firm matches. A row's size may be missing; if present it is once, few, many or a size class.

D gene,J gene,clone size,V gene,CDR3 protein,CDR3 DNA
TRBD2,TRBJ2-2,-,TRBV10-3,CAITPGLVPGELFF,TGTGCCATCACCCCGGGACTAGTGCCCGGGGAGCTGTTTTTT
-,TRBJ2-6,once,TRBV18,CASSPTMRGPDSGANVLTF,TGTGCCAGCTCACCCACCATGCGGGGCCCCGACTCTGGGGCCAACGTCCTGACTTTC
-,TRBJ2-2,-,TRBV7-8,CASSSYRGIRERGKKAGELFF,TGTGCCAGCAGCTCTTACAGGGGCATAAGGGAGCGGGGAAAGAAGGCCGGGGAGCTGTTTTTT
TRBD1,TRBJ1-5,-,TRBV2,CASCRDSLYSNQPQHF,TGTGCCAGTTGCCGGGACAGTCTCTATAGCAATCAGCCCCAGCATTTT
-,TRBJ2-7,many,TRBV5-1,CASSTDYRPYEQYF,TGCGCCAGCAGCACGGACTACCGACCCTACGAGCAGTACTTC
TRBD2,TRBJ2-7,many,TRBV5-1,CASSPGLAYYEQYF,TGCGCCAGCAGCCCGGGACTAGCCTACTACGAGCAGTACTTC
-,TRBJ1-2,-,TRBV5-6,CASSYHPAGKNYGYTF,TGTGCCAGCAGCTATCACCCCGCAGGGAAGAACTATGGCTACACCTTC
TRBD2,TRBJ2-7,-,TRBV7-2,CASSPWEGYEQYF,TGTGCCAGCAGCCCGTGGGAGGGGTACGAGCAGTACTTC
TRBD1,TRBJ2-3,many,TRBV11-2,CASSLRTGVTDTQYF,TGTGCCAGCAGCTTGAGGACAGGGGTCACAGATACGCAGTATTTT
-,TRBJ2-3,few,TRBV27,CASRRQTITDTQYF,TGTGCCAGCAGGCGACAGACCATCACAGATACGCAGTATTTT
-,TRBJ1-5,-,TRBV19,CASSNDEVGQPQHF,TGTGCCAGTAGTAACGATGAGGTCGGTCAGCCCCAGCATTTT
TRBD1,TRBJ1-2,many,TRBV19,CASSPRTGLDGYTF,TGTGCCAGTAGCCCCCGGACAGGGCTGGATGGCTACACCTTC
-,TRBJ1-1,many,TRBV11-2,CASSFGSDGIAEAFF,TGTGCCAGCAGCTTTGGTTCCGACGGGATCGCTGAAGCTTTCTTT
-,TRBJ2-3,-,TRBV30,CAWSVGGTSTDTQYF,TGTGCCTGGAGTGTAGGAGGGACTAGCACAGATACGCAGTATTTT
TRBD2,TRBJ2-1,few,TRBV7-9,CLTGGNSYNEQFF,TGTTTAACGGGGGGGAACTCCTACAATGAGCAGTTCTTC
TRBD1,TRBJ1-2,few,TRBV5-1,CASSRGQGSPYGYTF,TGCGCCAGCAGCAGGGGACAGGGGTCTCCCTATGGCTACACCTTC
-,TRBJ2-2,many,TRBV27,CASKSGPGELFF,TGTGCCAGCAAATCAGGGCCCGGGGAGCTGTTTTTT
TRBD1,TRBJ1-1,-,TRBV12-3/TRBV12-4,CASRFRTGVSTTEAFF,TGTGCCAGCAGATTTAGGACAGGGGTCTCAACCACTGAAGCTTTCTTT
-,TRBJ2-2,-,TRBV3-1,CASSVGTTDTGELFF,TGTGCCAGCAGCGTCGGGACCACGGATACCGGGGAGCTGTTTTTT
TRBD1,TRBJ1-2,many,TRBV28,CASSQGQGGLGGYTF,TGTGCCAGCAGTCAGGGACAGGGTGGCCTAGGAGGCTACACCTTC
TRBD1,TRBJ2-1,many,TRBV18,CASSLATGAREQFF,TGTGCCAGCTCCCTAGCGACAGGGGCGAGAGAACAGTTCTTC
-,TRBJ2-3,-,TRBV9,CASSVGVGTDTQYF,TGTGCCAGCAGCGTAGGGGTCGGCACAGATACGCAGTATTTT
-,TRBJ1-1,many,TRBV5-1,CASSLGSMYTEAFF,TGCGCCAGCAGCTTGGGATCGATGTACACTGAAGCTTTCTTT
-,TRBJ1-1,-,TRBV3-1,CASSQHGGRIEAFF,TGTGCCAGCAGCCAACACGGGGGGCGTATTGAAGCTTTCTTT